Presented here are 27 T cell receptor beta chains from one specimen sequenced in a study of cytomegalovirus exposure and HLA in healthy donors. PCR amplification relied on 60 Vbeta primers (plus 13 Jbeta primers). TCRdb's table, derived via immunoSEQ multiplex PCR, lists solely in-frame clones and lacks some. The sample records about 160,000 clones, roughly 80% being singletons. The source material was PBMCs. The origin of the receptors is a female donor in good health and CMV-seronegative.

The CDR3 nucleotides read TGCGCCAGCAGCCGTATGACGGGAACTAATGAAAAACTGTTTTTT. It encodes CASSRMTGTNEKLFF. The V and J genes are TRBV4-1 and TRBJ1-4, with unresolved D. V gave up 4 bases and J gave up 1 base, with 10 bases separating them. Per the germline V gene, CDR1 is MGHRA and CDR2 is YSYEKL. The CDR3 is 15 residues long.

V and J are TRBV28 and TRBJ2-5; TRBD1 agrees at 8 bases. Trimming took 2 bases from V and 4 from J; bases not matched to a gene: 9. Germline V gene data show CDR1 as MDHEN and CDR2 as SYDVKM. CDR3 size: 16 residues. CDR3 loop: CASSLQGASWRETQYF. The CDR3 DNA follows: TGTGCCAGCAGTTTACAGGGGGCATCGTGGAGAGAGACCCAGTACTTC.

The chain is built from TRBV21-1 and TRBJ1-1. TRBV21-1 is described as a pseudogene. There are 16 residues in the CDR3. The chain's CDR3 is CASYPWERWEVTEAFF. CDR3 in DNA: TGTGCCAGCTATCCTTGGGAAAGGTGGGAGGTCACTGAAGCTTTCTTT.

This clone was observed a single time. The chain uses TRBV27 and TRBJ1-2; TRBD1 is a possible D gene (5 bases). The CDR3 length is 14 residues. V was clipped by 6 bases and J by 0 bases, with 11 bases between them. Germline V gene sequence: CDR1 MNHEY, CDR2 SMNVEV (reference sequence). As DNA, the CDR3 is TGTGCCAGCAGCTCAGGGTTCTCTAACTATGGCTACACCTTC. It codes for CASSSGFSNYGYTF.

This rearrangement joins TRBV7-9 to TRBJ2-7; 8 nucleotides agree with TRBD1. The CDR3 runs to 14 residues. Germline V lookup: CDR1 SEHNR, CDR2 FQNEAQ (reference sequence). The V and J ends lost 6 bases and 0 bases, in that order; junction bases with no gene match: 4. Written as DNA, the CDR3 is TGTGCCAGCAGGGCGACAGGGGTCTCCTACGAGCAGTACTTC. As protein: CASRATGVSYEQYF.

This chain connects TRBV5-1 to TRBJ1-2; D unresolved. CDR3 size: 14 residues. CDR1 and CDR2 (germline): SGHRS, YFSETQ. Trimming shortened V by 2 bases and J by 7 bases, and 15 bases separated the two germline ends. DNA for the CDR3: TGCGCCAGCAGCTTATCGGCCGTGGAGGGTGGCTACACCTTC. Translated: CASSLSAVEGGYTF.

This clone came up a few times. CDR3 protein: CASSGLAGAMAYEQYF. The CDR3 coding sequence is TGTGCCAGCAGTGGACTAGCGGGGGCCATGGCCTACGAGCAGTACTTC. V is TRBV6-1 and J is TRBJ2-7; 12 bases line up with TRBD2. Germline V gene lookup returns CDR1 MNHNS and CDR2 SASEGT. V trimming: 4 bases; J trimming: 2 bases; junction bases outside the gene matches: 6. The CDR3 is made up of 16 amino acids.

V is TRBV6-5 and J is TRBJ1-4, with 11 bases identical to TRBD1. The trim removed 6 bases at V and 6 bases at J, leaving 3 bases unmatched. This CDR3 is built from 14 residues. CDR1 is MNHEY, CDR2 SVGAGI, per germline. CDR3 residues: CASRRTGGDEKLFF. The CDR3 nucleotides are TGTGCCAGCAGGAGGACAGGGGGCGATGAAAAACTGTTTTTT.

J is TRBJ1-1 and V is TRBV6-5; D is perhaps TRBD1 (6 bases). CDR3 length: 14 amino acids. The ends were cut back, 8 bases at V and 4 bases at J, with 17 bases in the middle. Per germline, CDR1 MNHEY and CDR2 SVGAGI. The CDR3 here is CASSWTDWTTEAFF. CDR3 coding DNA: TGTGCCAGCTCCTGGACAGATTGGACCACTGAAGCTTTCTTT.

This chain links TRBV5-1 with TRBJ2-2, with 9 bases aligning to TRBD1. Per the germline V gene, CDR1 is SGHRS and CDR2 is YFSETQ. V shed 2 bases, J shed 4 bases, and the junction held 6 bases outside the gene matches. The CDR3 length is 16 residues. CDR3 nucleotide sequence: TGCGCCAGCAGCTTACAGGGGGCGCCGATCACCGGGGAGCTGTTTTTT. Protein: CASSLQGAPITGELFF.

The rearrangement links TRBV23-1 to TRBJ2-7; 10 bases map to TRBD1. TRBV23-1 is an open reading frame, and its role is uncertain. The CDR3 totals 13 residues. Germline trimming cut 9 bases from V and 3 bases from J; bases unmatched to any gene: 5. The CDR3 DNA follows: TGCGCCAGGCTATGGACAGGGGGCTACGAGCAGTACTTC. Residues: CARLWTGGYEQYF.

The chain couples TRBV6-1 to TRBJ1-1, with D maybe TRBD1 (6 bases). This CDR3 has 13 residues. Germline values: CDR1 MNHNS, CDR2 SASEGT. The germline V and J ends were trimmed by 11 bases and 2 bases, with 15 bases remaining between them. In nucleotides, the CDR3 is TGTGCCGGGGGGGGGCCTCATAACACTGAAGCTTTCTTT. It is translated as CAGGGPHNTEAFF.

This clone turned up a few times. This chain uses TRBV11-3 with TRBJ2-7, with D perhaps TRBD1 (6 bases). V shed 5 bases and J shed 6 bases, with 14 bases lying between them. Germline values: CDR1 SGHNT, CDR2 YENEEA. The CDR3 covers 13 residues. This chain's CDR3 is CASSELTGFEQYF. In nucleotides, the CDR3 is TGTGCCAGCAGCGAACTAACAGGGTTCGAGCAGTACTTC. The variable domain in full, with the rest retrieved from reference TRBV11-3 and TRBJ2-7, is EAGVVQSPRYKIIEKKQPVAFWCNPISGHNTLYWYLQNLGQGPELLIRYENEEAVDDSQLPKDRFSAERLKGVDSTLKIQPAELGDSAVYLCASSELTGFEQYFGPGTRLTVT.

The rearrangement links TRBV9 to TRBJ1-6; tentative D call: TRBD1 (5 bases). Germline CDR1 is SGDLS and CDR2 is YYNGEE. This CDR3 is 15 amino acids long. V was clipped by 0 bases and J by 14 bases, with 18 bases between them. This chain's CDR3 is CASSVGQEPWGALHF. CDR3 DNA sequence: TGTGCCAGCAGCGTAGGCCAGGAACCGTGGGGGGCCCTCCACTTT.

The gene calls are TRBV29-1 and TRBJ1-1; possibly TRBD1 for D (6 bases). The CDR3 runs 13 residues. V shed 4 bases and J shed 5 bases, with 14 bases lying between them. CDR1 is SQVTM and CDR2 is ANQGSEA in the germline V gene. CDR3 sequence: CSVVDSYRTEAFF. The CDR3 nucleotides read TGCAGCGTTGTGGACAGTTACAGAACTGAAGCTTTCTTT.

The chain employs TRBV30 and TRBJ1-1, with D uncertain. Trimming cost V 5 bases and J 1 base, with 5 bases left between them. Per the germline V gene, CDR1 is GTSNPN and CDR2 is SVGIG (reference sequence). This CDR3 is built from 11 residues. CDR3 in amino acids: CAWGQNTEAFF. The CDR3, as DNA: TGTGCCTGGGGGCAGAACACTGAAGCTTTCTTT. The full variable domain, its missing parts supplied by reference TRBV30 and TRBJ1-1, is SQTIHQWPATLVQPVGSPLSLECTVEGTSNPNLYWYRQAAGRGLQLLFYSVGIGQISSEVPQNLSASRPQDRQFILSSKKLLLSDSGFYLCAWGQNTEAFFGQGTRLTVV.

The V and J genes are TRBV18 and TRBJ2-7; a possible D gene is TRBD2 (5 bases). V was clipped by 6 bases and J by 6 bases, with 15 bases between them. The CDR3 runs to 13 residues. CDR1 is KGHSH and CDR2 is LQKENI in the germline V gene. DNA of the CDR3: TGTGCCAGCTCTTCCTTAGGAGAGGGCGAGCAGTACTTC. Its translation: CASSSLGEGEQYF.

This CDR3 reads CASSFQGMYGYTF. The CDR3 region has the DNA TGTGCCAGCAGCTTTCAGGGGATGTATGGCTACACCTTC. The J gene is TRBJ1-2, the V gene TRBV5-4; a possible D gene is TRBD1 (6 bases). This CDR3 has 13 residues. Between the trimmed V and J ends, which lost 2 bases and 5 bases, there was a span of 10 bases. CDR1 is SGHNT and CDR2 is YYREEE in the germline V gene (reference sequence).

V is TRBV4-1 and J is TRBJ2-2; possible D gene TRBD2, 5 bases. V shed 1 base and J shed 9 bases, with 12 bases lying between them. The CDR3 sequence is 14 residues long. Germline values: CDR1 MGHRA, CDR2 YSYEKL. CDR3 amino acids: CASSQGGSRRELFF. CDR3 bases: TGCGCCAGCAGCCAAGGCGGGTCTCGTCGGGAGCTGTTTTTT.

This clone was found a few times. In nucleotides, the CDR3 is TGTGCCAGCAGTACAACTCTCACCACCGGGACAGGGGAATACGAGCAGTACTTC. Amino acid sequence: CASSTTLTTGTGEYEQYF. The chain is built from TRBV11-2 and TRBJ2-7, with 10 bases lining up with TRBD1. Trimming removed 6 bases from V and 4 bases from J; junction bases left unmatched: 18. Germline V CDR1 and CDR2: SGHAT, FQNNGV. This CDR3 is built from 18 residues.

The chain is built from TRBV18 and TRBJ2-7; possibly TRBD2 for D (7 bases). CDR3 length equals 15 residues. The ends were cut back, 0 bases at V and 3 bases at J, with 12 bases in the middle. Germline values: CDR1 KGHSH, CDR2 LQKENI. The DNA of the CDR3 is TGTGCCAGCTCACCACCCGGGGGGCGAGGCTACGAGCAGTACTTC. This gives the protein CASSPPGGRGYEQYF.

The genes are TRBV9 and TRBJ2-1; 12 bases agree with TRBD2. After removal of 3 bases from V and 7 bases from J, the junction contained 5 bases not matched to a gene. The CDR3 is 15 amino acids. Germline V gives CDR1 SGDLS, CDR2 YYNGEE. Here the CDR3 reads CASSAPLAGGNEQFF. The CDR3 DNA reads as TGTGCCAGCAGCGCCCCGCTAGCGGGGGGGAATGAGCAGTTCTTC.

CDR3 nucleotide sequence: TGTGCCAGCAGCTTGCGCAGGGACTATGGCTACACCTTC. It translates to CASSLRRDYGYTF. The V and J genes are TRBV5-4 and TRBJ1-2; TRBD1 is a possible D gene (5 bases). The CDR3 contains 13 residues. With 1 base removed from V and 3 bases from J, the gap between germline ends came to 7 bases. CDR1 SGHNT and CDR2 YYREEE come from the germline V gene (reference sequence).

This chain connects TRBV11-2 to TRBJ2-2; 10 bases line up with TRBD1. Per the germline V gene, CDR1 is SGHAT and CDR2 is FQNNGV. This CDR3 spans 19 amino acids. With V trimmed by 5 bases and J by 5 bases, 17 bases remained unmatched. CDR3 in amino acids: CASSGNRDRGPLGTGELFF. Here the CDR3 DNA reads TGTGCCAGCAGCGGAAACCGGGACAGGGGCCCCTTGGGGACCGGGGAGCTGTTTTTT.

The CDR3 nucleotides read TGCGCCAGCAGCGCATTAGCGGGGGGTGACACAGATACGCAGTATTTT. It encodes CASSALAGGDTDTQYF. The chain links TRBV5-1 to TRBJ2-3, with 10 bases that match TRBD2. The germline V gene has CDR1 SGHRS and CDR2 YFSETQ. V trimming: 4 bases; J trimming: 2 bases; junction bases outside the gene matches: 7. The CDR3 totals 16 residues.

V is TRBV6-6 and J is TRBJ1-5, with 7 bases identical to TRBD1. The germline V gene encodes CDR1 MNHNY and CDR2 SVGAGI (reference sequence). The CDR3 spans 16 residues. The trim removed 5 bases at V and 3 bases at J, leaving 10 bases unmatched. The CDR3 sequence: CASSQDDRASNQPQHF. The CDR3 DNA reads as TGTGCCAGCAGTCAAGACGACAGGGCATCCAATCAGCCCCAGCATTTT.

This chain connects TRBV5-1 to TRBJ1-3; 8 bases align to TRBD1. Germline V gene sequence: CDR1 SGHRS, CDR2 YFSETQ. CDR3 length: 16 residues. Unmatched junction bases numbered 10, after V lost 4 bases and J lost 4 bases. CDR3 protein: CASSPLGQVSGNTIYF. In nucleotides, the CDR3 is TGCGCCAGCAGCCCCCTGGGACAGGTATCCGGAAACACCATATATTTT.